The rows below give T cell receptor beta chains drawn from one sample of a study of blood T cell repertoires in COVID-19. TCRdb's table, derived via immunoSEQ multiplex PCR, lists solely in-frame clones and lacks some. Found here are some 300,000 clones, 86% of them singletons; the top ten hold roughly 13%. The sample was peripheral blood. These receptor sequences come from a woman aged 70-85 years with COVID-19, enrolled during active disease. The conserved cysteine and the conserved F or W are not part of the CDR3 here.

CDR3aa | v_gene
ASSLDSWSGGDYNEQF | TRBV11-3
ASSITAVGAGTEAF | TRBV19
ASSLWQAATGDTYNSPLH | TRBV28
ASSQGTPTYNEQF | TRBV3-1/TRBV3-2
ASSPGGGINEKLF | TRBV5-6
ASSINNYEQY | TRBV2
ASSPQTGGDYGYT | TRBV18
ASSLERLEGEAF | TRBV5-1
SASRTSGTYSYNEQF | TRBV20-1
ASSEGGGRAF | TRBV2
ASSIGGTGGLSRGGYT | TRBV19
SAQGLGDTQY | TRBV29-1
ASSELPDTQY | TRBV28
ASSAVNTGELF | TRBV6-4
ASSWRTSGDTGELF | TRBV5-1
ASSLGDSFIGETQY | TRBV5-1
ASSPLSTSGGPD | TRBV3-1/TRBV3-2
ASGRDNYEQY | TRBV6-5
AISGGGNTEAF | TRBV10-3
ASSFRAGPYEQF | TRBV27
ASSLGTGGRQEKLF | TRBV7-2
ASSLSWQMNTEAF | TRBV28
ASSYHSFYGYT | TRBV6-5
ASRAASAGHTEAF | TRBV6-6
ATKYRDRGGNNYGYT | TRBV19
AWSLAGVDKNIQY | TRBV30
ASSGTGKETQY | TRBV10-2
ASSVEPGGTDTQY | TRBV9
ASSQPPLQGDLNTGELF | TRBV4-1
AWNPPDIINTIY | TRBV30
ASRDGQGGNEQF | TRBV10-2
ASSGGGAEETQY | TRBV9
ATSDNRGDYGYT | TRBV24-1
ASSAGVVRNEQF | TRBV19
ASSPLSYEQY | TRBV7-8
ASTSGQNTEAF | TRBV5-1
ASSAIFSTGTGELF | TRBV27
ASSFRTGYSEAF | TRBV28
ASSDPGTGSYT | TRBV6-1
ASTRQEPNTEAF | TRBV5-5
ASSPTRAGQLEAF | TRBV6-2/TRBV6-3
ASTAGDLNTEAF | TRBV3-1/TRBV3-2
AWGEADTQY | TRBV30
ALGASYEQY | TRBV30
ASSLAGGSPLH | TRBV6-2/TRBV6-3
ASSYLAGENEQF | TRBV6-2/TRBV6-3
ASSYGQGRGYT | TRBV7-2
ASSSRTGAGEQY | TRBV28
ASSLYGTGGTGELF | TRBV5-6
ASSRDRNGYT | TRBV3-1/TRBV3-2
ASISHYEQY | TRBV6-5
ASSFRTGGLAGGRELF | TRBV7-2